These 23 T cell receptor beta chains were sequenced from one sample in a study of T cell changes during pregnancy in multiple sclerosis. The table came from immunoSEQ multiplex PCR; TCRdb's copy has only in-frame clones and leaves some out. There are more than 50,000 clones in the sample; roughly 90% occur only once, and around 0.85% lies in the top ten. Sequences were derived from peripheral blood, sampled before pregnancy. These receptors were taken from a female donor with multiple sclerosis, enrolled in a pregnancy study.

The chain recombines TRBV9 with TRBJ2-1; TRBD2 agrees at 10 bases. The CDR3 totals 14 residues. Germline V gene data show CDR1 as SGDLS and CDR2 as YYNGEE. V was clipped by 1 base and J by 6 bases; unmatched bases: 1. The CDR3 region has the DNA TGTGCCAGCAGCGTAAGCGGGGGGGCCAATGAGCAGTTCTTC. This codes for CASSVSGGANEQFF.

The V call is TRBV30, the J call TRBJ1-6, with D maybe TRBD1 (6 bases). In germline, CDR1 is GTSNPN, CDR2 SVGIG (reference sequence). The V gene lost 3 bases and the J gene lost 10 bases, with 13 bases spanning the gap. This CDR3 has 13 amino acids. CDR3 protein: CAWSLQGGSPLHF. CDR3 sequence (DNA): TGTGCCTGGAGCCTACAGGGAGGGTCACCCCTCCACTTT. Complete variable domain (other parts from reference TRBV30 and TRBJ1-6): SQTIHQWPATLVQPVGSPLSLECTVEGTSNPNLYWYRQAAGRGLQLLFYSVGIGQISSEVPQNLSASRPQDRQFILSSKKLLLSDSGFYLCAWSLQGGSPLHFGNGTRLTVT.

The rearrangement joins TRBV2 to TRBJ2-7; D is perhaps TRBD1 (6 bases). The CDR3 loop spans 15 amino acids. The germline gives CDR1 SNHLY, CDR2 FYNNEI. With 2 bases removed from V and 2 bases from J, the gap between germline ends came to 13 bases. CDR3 sequence (DNA): TGTGCCAGCAGTGAAAGTGGACAGACGACCTACGAGCAGTACTTC. As protein: CASSESGQTTYEQYF.

V and J are TRBV6-1 and TRBJ2-1, with 10 bases lining up with TRBD2. The length of the CDR3 is 15 residues. V was clipped by 6 bases and J by 4 bases; unmatched bases: 6. Per the germline V gene, CDR1 is MNHNS and CDR2 is SASEGT. The CDR3 nucleotides read TGTGCCAGCAGAGCCGGGACTAGCGTATACAATGAGCAGTTCTTC. Translating gives CASRAGTSVYNEQFF.

The genes are TRBV29-1 and TRBJ2-7, with a possible D match to TRBD2 (6 bases). Germline loops: CDR1 SQVTM, CDR2 ANQGSEA. This CDR3 comprises 14 residues. V was shortened by 4 bases and J by 4 bases, with 17 bases between the two germline ends. CDR3 sequence reads: CSVAGLPAGYEQYF. The CDR3 nucleotides read TGCAGCGTTGCTGGGCTACCCGCGGGGTACGAGCAGTACTTC.

The chain combines TRBV5-4 with TRBJ1-2; perhaps TRBD1 as D (5 bases). Germline V gene sequence: CDR1 SGHNT, CDR2 YYREEE (reference sequence). Trimming took 0 bases from V and 8 from J, leaving 11 bases between them. This CDR3 is built from 13 residues. This chain's CDR3 is CASSLAGVEGYTF. For the CDR3, the DNA is TGTGCCAGCAGCTTGGCGGGGGTCGAGGGCTACACCTTC.

The chain links TRBV6-5 to TRBJ2-7; D is possibly TRBD1 (5 bases). The ends were cut back, 5 bases at V and 2 bases at J, with 13 bases in the middle. Germline-derived CDR1 and CDR2 are MNHEY and SVGAGI. This CDR3 contains 14 residues. CDR3 protein: CASSEDRFPYEQYF. CDR3 bases: TGTGCCAGCAGTGAAGACAGATTCCCCTACGAGCAGTACTTC.

J is TRBJ2-7 and V is TRBV19; TRBD1 matches 10 bases. The trim removed 6 bases at V and 4 bases at J, leaving 21 bases unmatched. The CDR3 is made up of 19 amino acids. The germline CDR1 and CDR2 sequences are LNHDA and SQIVND (reference sequence). For the CDR3, the DNA is TGTGCCAGTAGCCCAAGGGACAGGGGAACCCCCAGGGGGGTTTACGAGCAGTACTTC. It specifies CASSPRDRGTPRGVYEQYF.

In the case of this clone: Its ends do not fully match the called genes, so a read error is possible. The same CDR3 can be traced to other DNA sequences in this sample. The chain carries TRBV5-6 and TRBJ2-5; 7 bases agree with TRBD2. Germline V gives CDR1 SGHDT, CDR2 YYEEEE. The CDR3 runs 17 residues. The CDR3 loop reads CASSLGSEGRGQETQYF. CDR3 nucleotide sequence: TGTGCCAGTAGCTTGGGTTCGGAGGGGAGGGGCCAAGAGACCCAGTACTTC.

This chain joins TRBV20-1 and TRBJ1-2, with a weak D call TRBD1 (5 bases). CDR1 DFQATT and CDR2 SNEGSKA come from the germline V gene (reference sequence). V lost 3 bases and J lost 8, with 10 bases in between. The CDR3 is 11 residues long. Written as DNA, the CDR3 is TGCAGTGCTAGGCAGGCAGGGGGCTACACCTTC. The encoded protein is CSARQAGGYTF.

The chain is built from TRBV19 and TRBJ1-4; a possible D gene is TRBD1 (5 bases). The germline V and J ends were trimmed by 3 bases and 3 bases, with 11 bases remaining between them. The CDR3 covers 15 residues. Germline V lookup: CDR1 LNHDA, CDR2 SQIVND (reference sequence). The CDR3 DNA follows: TGTGCCAGTAGTATCGGCAGGGCACCTAATGAAAAACTGTTTTTT. As protein: CASSIGRAPNEKLFF.

This clone was counted between two and nine times. This chain links TRBV9 with TRBJ1-5; D perhaps matches TRBD1 (5 bases). Trimming left V 4 bases short and J 7 bases short, with 9 bases between. Germline V gene sequence: CDR1 SGDLS, CDR2 YYNGEE. The length of the CDR3 is 12 residues. In DNA form, the CDR3 reads TGTGCCAGCAGCACAGGTTTCCAGCCCCAGCATTTT. Its translation: CASSTGFQPQHF. The whole variable domain, filled in from reference TRBV9 and TRBJ1-5, reads DSGVTQTPKHLITATGQRVTLRCSPRSGDLSVYWYQQSLDQGLQFLIQYYNGEERAKGNILERFSAQQFPDLHSELNLSSLELGDSALYFCASSTGFQPQHFGDGTRLSIL.

The CDR3 here is CASSGLAVLDTQYF. CDR3 nucleotide sequence: TGTGCCAGCAGCGGACTAGCGGTGTTGGATACGCAGTATTTT. The chain has TRBV2 and TRBJ2-3, with 10 positions matching TRBD2. V shed 6 bases and J 6 bases; nucleotides not matched to a gene: 6. In germline, CDR1 is SNHLY, CDR2 FYNNEI. This CDR3 has 14 amino acids.

This clone has only one observation. The chain links TRBV18 to TRBJ1-4; maybe TRBD1 (6 bases). With 2 bases removed from V and 7 bases from J, the gap between germline ends came to 17 bases. This CDR3 has 16 residues. CDR1 and CDR2 (germline): KGHSH, LQKENI. The CDR3 spells CASSPRQAIGGEKLFF. The CDR3 nucleotides read TGTGCCAGCTCACCAAGACAGGCCATAGGGGGTGAAAAACTGTTTTTT.

The chain is built from TRBV18 and TRBJ2-1; TRBD2 aligns across 7 bases. Germline values: CDR1 KGHSH, CDR2 LQKENI. The CDR3 is 14 residues long. Trimming removed 5 bases from V and 8 bases from J; junction bases left unmatched: 9. CDR3 amino acids: CASSSPHGGYEQFF. The CDR3, as DNA: TGTGCCAGCTCATCCCCCCACGGGGGGTATGAGCAGTTCTTC.

The chain combines TRBV29-1 with TRBJ1-1; 8 nucleotides match TRBD1. The CDR3 is made up of 12 amino acids. Germline CDR1 SQVTM, CDR2 ANQGSEA. V was clipped by 7 bases and J by 5 bases; unmatched bases: 6. This chain's CDR3 is CSGFTGGTEAFF. The CDR3 DNA is TGCAGCGGGTTTACAGGGGGAACTGAAGCTTTCTTT.

This chain connects TRBV30 to TRBJ1-1; D gene uncertain. The germline V and J ends were trimmed by 3 bases and 7 bases, with 6 bases remaining between them. In germline, CDR1 is GTSNPN, CDR2 SVGIG (reference sequence). The CDR3 is made up of 10 amino acids. CDR3 in amino acids: CAWRHYEAFF. CDR3 DNA: TGTGCCTGGAGACACTATGAAGCTTTCTTT.

The rearrangement links TRBV7-9 to TRBJ2-7; D remains ambiguous. Germline loops: CDR1 SEHNR, CDR2 FQNEAQ (reference sequence). Trimming removed 5 bases at V and 0 bases at J, with 8 bases between. This CDR3 region has 13 residues. CDR3 sequence reads: CASSRGPSYEQYF. CDR3 DNA sequence: TGTGCCAGCAGCCGCGGCCCCTCCTACGAGCAGTACTTC.

The gene calls are TRBV29-1 and TRBJ1-3, with D tentatively TRBD1 (5 bases). Germline V gene sequence: CDR1 SQVTM, CDR2 ANQGSEA. The CDR3 spans 15 residues. V dropped 0 bases and J dropped 4 bases, with 13 bases sitting between them. This CDR3 is CSVEERGTSGNTIYF. DNA of the CDR3: TGCAGCGTTGAAGAGCGGGGGACTTCGGGAAACACCATATATTTT.

This clone has a single count. The rearrangement uses TRBV5-6 and TRBJ2-1; D possibly corresponds to TRBD1 (6 bases). This CDR3 spans 15 amino acids. Per germline, CDR1 SGHDT and CDR2 YYEEEE. V gave up 4 bases and J gave up 6 bases, with 17 bases separating them. CDR3 nucleotides: TGTGCCAGCAGCATGGGGGCGGGCCCCCCCAATGAGCAGTTCTTC. Protein sequence: CASSMGAGPPNEQFF.

The chain uses TRBV2 and TRBJ2-7; 10 bases match TRBD1. V shed 5 bases, J shed 4 bases, and the junction held 8 bases outside the gene matches. The CDR3 runs to 15 residues. The germline V gene encodes CDR1 SNHLY and CDR2 FYNNEI. CDR3 sequence reads: CASSLKTGGKYEQYF. As DNA, the CDR3 is TGTGCCAGCAGTCTTAAGACAGGGGGCAAGTACGAGCAGTACTTC.

The gene calls are TRBV5-6 and TRBJ1-1, with unresolved D. V lost 2 bases, J lost 5 bases, and 13 bases lay in between. The CDR3 extends over 14 amino acids. CDR1 SGHDT and CDR2 YYEEEE come from the germline V gene. The CDR3 here is CASSFDPERTEAFF. The CDR3 DNA follows: TGTGCCAGCAGCTTCGACCCTGAGAGGACTGAAGCTTTCTTT.

The chain couples TRBV7-9 to TRBJ1-2, with a weak D call TRBD1 (6 bases). The V end was cut by 3 bases, the J end by 0 bases, with 11 bases between. CDR1 and CDR2 from the germline V gene are SEHNR and FQNEAQ (reference sequence). The CDR3 is 15 residues long. The CDR3 DNA is TGTGCCAGCAGCTTCTGGGGACAACCTAACTATGGCTACACCTTC. This translates into CASSFWGQPNYGYTF.